The sample holds a few counts of the clone carrying this TCR beta chain. As yet, its antigen is unknown. CDR3 length: 14 residues. Germline loops: CDR1 SGHRS, CDR2 YFSETQ. Trimming at V came to 0 bases and at J to 5 bases, leaving 2 bases not matched to a gene. The data derive from a study of identical twins. Study-wide results and limits: The abundant beta clonotypes from cord blood had fewer insertions, and memory repertoires had none of this. With beta out-of-frame sequences, excess sharing by twins was weaker. It was out-of-frame TCR alpha sharing in monozygotic twins that models underestimated.

It was template switching that added a universal primer site, and there were unique molecular identifiers on the cDNA. TCRdb itself ran the 5' RACE reads through MiXCR, one entry per CDR3 protein. This table has hundreds of thousands of distinct CDR3 sequences, under 8.5% appearing once. The sample was also reused in another study, on yellow fever vaccine responses in identical twins.

Sequencing was performed on PBMCs. The genes are TRBV5-1 and TRBJ2-3; 8 bases line up with TRBD1. This sequence was found in a woman aged 18-35 years in good health. CDR3 DNA sequence: TGCGCCAGCAGCTTGGTACAGGGGGAAGATACGCAGTATTTT. Translating it yields CASSLVQGEDTQYF.